The 24 T cell receptor beta chains given below trace back to one sample, sequenced in a study of T-cell reconstitution after alpha-beta-depleted transplantation in children. The TCRbeta library incorporated unique molecular identifiers. TCRdb passed the PCR reads through MiXCR, listing each CDR3 protein once. The data contain hundreds of thousands of distinct CDR3 sequences, around 16% of them singletons. The specimen was PBMCs from the stem cell graft donor, collected from the stem cell graft. The receptors were gathered from a human donor who donated a stem cell graft to a child with acute myeloid leukemia.

The chain links TRBV4-2 to TRBJ2-2; the match to TRBD2 covers 11 bases. V was pared by 6 bases and J by 4 bases, with 10 bases of the junction left unmatched. The CDR3 is 17 residues long. From germline, CDR1 is LGHNA and CDR2 YNFKEQ. Here the CDR3 DNA reads TGTGCCAGCAGAGAAACGCGGGGGACTAGCGGCACCGGGGAGCTGTTTTTT. Amino acids: CASRETRGTSGTGELFF.

This clonotype showed up just a few times. The J gene is TRBJ1-1, the V gene TRBV5-6; D gene unclear. CDR3 length equals 14 residues. Germline assignment: CDR1 SGHDT and CDR2 YYEEEE. V lost 0 bases and J 1 base, leaving 7 bases between the germline ends. CDR3 loop: CASSLGPPNTEAFF. The CDR3 DNA reads as TGTGCCAGCAGCTTGGGACCCCCGAACACTGAAGCTTTCTTT. Supplemented by reference TRBV5-6 and TRBJ1-1, the full variable domain reads DAGVTQSPTHLIKTRGQQVTLRCSPKSGHDTVSWYQQALGQGPQFIFQYYEEEERQRGNFPDRFSGHQFPNYSSELNVNALLLGDSALYLCASSLGPPNTEAFFGQGTRLTVV.

Ten or more counts support this clonotype. V usage is TRBV4-2 and J usage is TRBJ2-1, with D maybe TRBD1 (5 bases). The ends were cut back, 3 bases at V and 8 bases at J, with 14 bases in the middle. Germline V gene lookup returns CDR1 LGHNA and CDR2 YNFKEQ. The CDR3 is 14 amino acids. CDR3 protein: CASSQLFQGHEQFF. The CDR3 coding sequence is TGTGCCAGCAGCCAGCTTTTTCAGGGCCATGAGCAGTTCTTC.

The gene calls are TRBV15 and TRBJ2-7; TRBD2 matches 7 bases. In germline, CDR1 is LNHNV, CDR2 YYDKDF (reference sequence). The CDR3 extends over 15 amino acids. J lost 1 base, V lost 1 base, and 4 bases had no gene match. DNA for the CDR3: TGTGCCACCAGCAGAGTTCGGGGGGAGTCCTACGAGCAGTACTTC. Its protein product is CATSRVRGESYEQYF.

In its sample, this clonotype was seen many times. V usage is TRBV27 and J usage is TRBJ2-1; D possibly uses TRBD1 or TRBD2 (5 bases each). Germline V gene data show CDR1 as MNHEY and CDR2 as SMNVEV (reference sequence). CDR3 length: 15 residues. V shed 2 bases and J shed 4 bases, with 12 bases lying between them. For the CDR3, the DNA is TGTGCCAGCAGTTTAGGGGAGTCAGGGTACAATGAGCAGTTCTTC. As protein: CASSLGESGYNEQFF.

The chain links TRBV5-1 to TRBJ2-2, with D perhaps TRBD1 or TRBD2 (5 bases each). The germline gives CDR1 SGHRS, CDR2 YFSETQ. Trimming took off 7 bases at V and 0 bases at J, with 22 bases between the two ends. This CDR3 contains 18 residues. CDR3 DNA sequence: TGCGCCAGCCGGGCCTCTCTTATCGGGACGACGAACACCGGGGAGCTGTTTTTT. This encodes CASRASLIGTTNTGELFF. Drawing the rest from reference TRBV5-1 and TRBJ2-2, the complete variable domain is KAGVTQTPRYLIKTRGQQVTLSCSPISGHRSVSWYQQTPGQGLQFLFEYFSETQRNKGNFPGRFSGRQFSNSRSEMNVSTLELGDSALYLCASRASLIGTTNTGELFFGEGSRLTVL.

V is TRBV25-1 and J is TRBJ2-5; 8 nucleotides align to TRBD1. The length of the CDR3 is 16 residues. Per the germline V gene, CDR1 is MGHDK and CDR2 is SYGVNS. Trimming took 0 bases from V and 5 from J; bases not matched to a gene: 8. The CDR3 is CASSEYFQGARETQYF. CDR3 nucleotide sequence: TGTGCCAGCAGTGAATATTTCCAGGGGGCACGGGAGACCCAGTACTTC. The whole variable domain, filled in from reference TRBV25-1 and TRBJ2-5, reads EADIYQTPRYLVIGTGKKITLECSQTMGHDKMYWYQQDPGMELHLIHYSYGVNSTEKGDLSSESTVSRIRTEHFPLTLESARPSHTSQYLCASSEYFQGARETQYFGPGTRLLVL.

To note about this clonotype: An end of the junction differs from the germline gene, which may be a read error. V and J are TRBV18 and TRBJ1-5, with TRBD1 as a possible D gene (6 bases). This CDR3 is 17 amino acids long. Germline V gene data show CDR1 as KGHSH and CDR2 as LQKENI. CDR3 amino acids: CGSSPDSKFRPDQPQHF. The CDR3 DNA reads as TGTGGCAGCTCACCGGACAGCAAGTTTCGGCCCGATCAGCCCCAGCATTTT.

J is TRBJ1-1 and V is TRBV28; D is ambiguous. Per germline, CDR1 MDHEN and CDR2 SYDVKM. V lost 5 bases, J lost 1 base, and 8 bases lay in between. The CDR3 totals 13 residues. The CDR3 reads CASSTDGNTEAFF. Here the CDR3 DNA reads TGTGCCAGCAGTACTGACGGGAACACTGAAGCTTTCTTT.

The J gene is TRBJ2-1, the V gene TRBV27; D assignment may be TRBD1 or TRBD2 (5 bases each). The CDR3 is 13 residues long. CDR1 MNHEY and CDR2 SMNVEV come from the germline V gene (reference sequence). Trimming removed 2 bases from V and 6 bases from J, with 8 bases in between. The CDR3 reads CASSLGTFNEQFF. CDR3 bases: TGTGCCAGCAGTTTAGGGACCTTCAATGAGCAGTTCTTC.

This clonotype was counted between two and nine times. This sequence joins TRBV4-1 and TRBJ2-3; 8 bases match TRBD1. Unmatched junction bases numbered 13, after V lost 4 bases and J lost 4 bases. CDR1 MGHRA and CDR2 YSYEKL come from the germline V gene. The CDR3 loop spans 17 amino acids. The CDR3 here is CASSLMGFQGASDTQYF. Here the CDR3 DNA reads TGCGCCAGCAGCCTAATGGGGTTTCAGGGGGCATCAGATACGCAGTATTTT.

The J gene is TRBJ2-1, the V gene TRBV7-3; D might be TRBD1 (6 bases). The CDR3 totals 13 residues. V lost 6 bases, J lost 7 bases, and 13 bases lay in between. The germline CDR1 and CDR2 sequences are SGHTA and FQGTGA. CDR3 amino acids: CASSVLGGNEQFF. CDR3 sequence (DNA): TGTGCCAGCAGTGTTCTAGGGGGAAATGAGCAGTTCTTC.

This clonotype was counted a single time. The chain employs TRBV28 and TRBJ1-1; tentatively, D is TRBD1 (5 bases). The CDR3 length is 15 residues. Germline CDR1 is MDHEN and CDR2 is SYDVKM. The V end lost 5 bases, the J end lost 1 base, and 14 bases lay between the germline ends. CDR3 region: CASSQQVMGNTEAFF. The CDR3 DNA reads TGTGCCAGCAGTCAACAGGTAATGGGGAACACTGAAGCTTTCTTT. The variable domain in full, with the rest retrieved from reference TRBV28 and TRBJ1-1, is DVKVTQSSRYLVKRTGEKVFLECVQDMDHENMFWYRQDPGLGLRLIYFSYDVKMKEKGDIPEGYSVSREKKERFSLILESASTNQTSMYLCASSQQVMGNTEAFFGQGTRLTVV.

The chain employs TRBV12-3 or TRBV12-4 and TRBJ1-1; D is undetermined. CDR3 length: 13 amino acids. Trimming pared 4 bases from V and 0 bases from J, leaving 6 bases between. CDR3 DNA: TGTGCCAGCAGTTACCTTTTGAACACTGAAGCTTTCTTT. Translated: CASSYLLNTEAFF.

This clonotype came up many times. The CDR3 DNA is TGCAGTGCTAGAGAGAGAGGCAATGAGCAGTTCTTC. This sequence encodes CSARERGNEQFF. V is TRBV20-1 and J is TRBJ2-1; no clear D gene. Germline lookup yields CDR1 DFQATT and CDR2 SNEGSKA (reference sequence). The CDR3 consists of 12 residues. The ends were cut back, 0 bases at V and 6 bases at J, with 6 bases in the middle.

This chain connects TRBV12-3 or TRBV12-4 to TRBJ1-4, with 7 bases lining up with TRBD1. CDR3 size: 13 residues. V gave up 5 bases and J gave up 8 bases; unmatched junction bases: 5. Here the CDR3 DNA reads TGTGCCAGCAGTGTTGACAGGGTGGAAAAACTGTTTTTT. Amino acid sequence: CASSVDRVEKLFF.

This clonotype was observed a handful of times. J is TRBJ2-3 and V is TRBV11-2; 7 nucleotides line up with TRBD1. The length of the CDR3 is 17 residues. The trim removed 5 bases at V and 4 bases at J, leaving 15 bases unmatched. CDR1 is SGHAT, CDR2 FQNNGV, per germline. The CDR3 is CASSRSTRDREPDTQYF. In DNA form, the CDR3 reads TGTGCCAGCAGCCGTAGTACCCGGGACAGAGAACCAGATACGCAGTATTTT.

Many counts were recorded for this clonotype. The rearrangement joins TRBV20-1 to TRBJ2-5; 9 bases are shared with TRBD2. This CDR3 comprises 14 residues. Germline CDR1 reads DFQATT; CDR2 reads SNEGSKA (reference sequence). Germline trimming cut 5 bases from V and 2 bases from J; bases unmatched to any gene: 6. CDR3 in amino acids: CSAVHLAGQETQYF. CDR3 nucleotides: TGCAGTGCTGTTCATCTAGCGGGACAAGAGACCCAGTACTTC.

As for this clonotype: As the CDR3 is not closed by the conserved phenylalanine or tryptophan, this likely results from a read error. The genes are TRBV12-3 or TRBV12-4 and TRBJ2-3; tentatively, D is TRBD1 (6 bases). V was cut by 5 bases and J by 0 bases, with 15 bases left in between. The CDR3 runs 16 residues. CDR3 nucleotides: TGTGCCAGCAGTCCACTAGGGGGACACAGCACAGATACGCAGTATTTA. Protein product: CASSPLGGHSTDTQYL.

This clonotype was seen repeatedly, ten times or more. The gene calls are TRBV7-2 and TRBJ2-7; 7 bases line up with TRBD1. The CDR3 runs 14 residues. Unmatched junction bases numbered 9, after V lost 5 bases and J lost 5 bases. In germline, CDR1 is SGHTA, CDR2 FQGNSA. CDR3 region: CASSKQQGTHEQYF. The CDR3 DNA is TGTGCCAGCAGCAAACAACAGGGGACCCACGAGCAGTACTTC. Full variable domain (outside the CDR3, taken from reference TRBV7-2 and TRBJ2-7): GAGVSQSPSNKVTEKGKDVELRCDPISGHTALYWYRQSLGQGLEFLIYFQGNSAPDKSGLPSDRFSAERTGGSVSTLTIQRTQQEDSAVYLCASSKQQGTHEQYFGPGTRLTVT.

This clonotype was seen a few times. V gene TRBV11-2 combines with J gene TRBJ2-1; D gene unclear. Per the germline V gene, CDR1 is SGHAT and CDR2 is FQNNGV. This CDR3 comprises 17 residues. Trimming took off 2 bases at V and 4 bases at J, with 18 bases between the two ends. The CDR3, as DNA: TGTGCCAGCAGCTTACAGAGACCGGTGACCACTTACAATGAGCAGTTCTTC. It specifies CASSLQRPVTTYNEQFF.

There are a few counts of this clonotype. The CDR3 DNA reads TGTGCCACCGGGATACAGGGACCCACAGATACGCAGTATTTT. It translates to CATGIQGPTDTQYF. The chain joins TRBV12-3 or TRBV12-4 to TRBJ2-3; tentative D call: TRBD1 (6 bases). CDR3 length: 14 residues. V was trimmed by 10 bases and J by 2 bases, leaving 16 bases between them.

About this clonotype: One end of the junction is discordant with germline, which a read error may explain. This chain uses TRBV12-3 or TRBV12-4 with TRBJ1-6; D is undetermined. This CDR3 contains 15 residues. The CDR3: CASSFTGRYNSPLHF. The DNA for the CDR3 is TGTGCCAGCAGTTTCACTGGCAGGTATAATTCGCCCCTCCACTTT.

The DNA for the CDR3 is TGTGCCAGCAGTATTTTTGAGGATTCTAACTATGGCTACACCTTC. Residues: CASSIFEDSNYGYTF. The rearrangement links TRBV5-5 to TRBJ1-2; D not certain. Germline V gene lookup returns CDR1 SGHKS and CDR2 YYEKEE (reference sequence). This CDR3 spans 15 amino acids. V gave up 5 bases and J gave up 0 bases, with 14 bases separating them.